Sequencing of this T cell receptor beta chain was carried out in a study of T-cell reconstitution after alpha-beta-depleted transplantation in children. Unique molecular identifiers were used in preparing the TCRbeta library. TCRdb re-analysed the PCR reads in MiXCR, keeping a single row per CDR3 protein. The sample includes 330,000 or so distinct CDR3 sequences, about 9.4% of them seen just once. Comment on this clonotype: No antigen is known for it.

Study observations and caveats: At one year after transplant, newly produced T cells mostly accounted for T-cell counts and diversity. Alpha-beta T cells present about two months after transplant were reported to originate from several hundred expanded graft clones.

J lost 5 bases, V lost 2 bases, and 5 bases had no gene match. Germline V CDR1 and CDR2: KGHSH, LQKENI. The CDR3 has 15 amino acids. The genes are TRBV18 and TRBJ2-1, with TRBD2 matching over 8 bases. This specimen consisted of PBMCs, obtained before TCRalphabeta/CD19-depleted stem cell transplant. The receptor was derived from a boy in the first two years of life with acute myeloid leukemia, due to receive a stem cell transplant. The CDR3 bases are TGTGCCAGCTCACCAACCAGCGGGAGTGACAATGAGCAGTTCTTC. Its protein product is CASSPTSGSDNEQFF.